Listed below are T cell receptor beta chains from one sample, sequenced in a study of beta chain features in type 1 diabetes. The data were produced by immunoSEQ multiplex PCR, yet TCRdb's version contains in-frame clones alone and is incomplete. In the table there are about 620,000 clones, around a sixth of which are singletons. The specimen was naive CD4+ T cells from blood. The receptors come from a man aged 18 to 29 in good health. Each CDR3 is given with its conserved first and last residue. The D gene is left open where the match is weak. Expanded clones are given a class, and other clones once, few, many or no size at all.

J	D	V	size	CDR3	DNA
TRBJ2-2	.	TRBV30	few	CAWTRPGAYTGELFF	TGTGCCTGGACCCGCCCAGGGGCCTACACCGGGGAGCTGTTTTTT
TRBJ2-7	TRBD1	TRBV10-3	few	CAIWTGGMNEQYF	TGTGCCATTTGGACAGGGGGCATGAACGAGCAGTACTTC
TRBJ2-7	TRBD1	TRBV18	few	CASSPTTGGSYGQYF	TGTGCCAGCTCACCCACGACAGGGGGATCTTACGGGCAGTACTTC
TRBJ1-5	.	TRBV4-1	.	CASRPVTGPGNQPQHF	TGCGCCAGCAGACCTGTAACAGGCCCCGGAAATCAGCCCCAGCATTTT
TRBJ2-5	.	TRBV9	.	CASSVARWGVQETQYF	TGTGCCAGCAGCGTAGCGAGGTGGGGGGTCCAAGAGACCCAGTACTTC
TRBJ1-5	.	TRBV18	.	CASSPTGTNQPQHF	TGTGCCAGCTCACCAACAGGTACCAATCAGCCCCAGCATTTT
TRBJ2-3	.	TRBV7-8	.	CASSSADTQYF	TGTGCCAGCAGCTCTGCAGATACGCAGTATTTT
TRBJ2-7	.	TRBV6-5	.	CASSYSTGTTYEQYF	TGTGCCAGCAGTTACTCGACAGGAACCACCTACGAGCAGTACTTC
TRBJ1-2	TRBD1	TRBV18	few	CASSRLEQGKDGYTF	TGTGCCAGCTCACGATTAGAACAGGGGAAGGATGGCTACACCTTC
TRBJ2-1	.	TRBV5-4	.	CASTPGTPRSYNEQFF	TGTGCCAGCACCCCGGGGACTCCCCGCTCCTACAATGAGCAGTTCTTC
TRBJ2-6	.	TRBV15	few	CATRTDREGPGANVLTF	TGTGCCACCAGGACGGACAGGGAGGGTCCTGGGGCCAACGTCCTGACTTTC
TRBJ2-7	TRBD1	TRBV4-2	few	CASSLVTGGASREQYF	TGTGCCAGCAGCCTGGTAACAGGGGGCGCCTCTCGCGAGCAGTACTTC
TRBJ2-3	.	TRBV25-1	few	CARTRLGLLTDTQYF	TGTGCCAGGACCCGGTTAGGCCTACTCACAGATACGCAGTATTTT
TRBJ2-1	.	TRBV9	few	CASSGSGASYNEQFF	TGTGCCAGCAGCGGATCGGGGGCATCCTACAATGAGCAGTTCTTC
TRBJ1-5	.	TRBV19	few	CASIGFPGVSNQPQHF	TGTGCCAGTATCGGCTTCCCAGGGGTTAGCAATCAGCCCCAGCATTTT
TRBJ2-7	.	TRBV5-1	.	CASTRVGFGYEQYF	TGCGCCAGCACCAGGGTGGGGTTCGGCTACGAGCAGTACTTC
TRBJ2-7	.	TRBV25-1	.	CASRAVEQYF	TGTGCCAGCCGGGCTGTCGAGCAGTACTTC
TRBJ1-1	TRBD1	TRBV10-3	.	CATEQGENTEAFF	TGTGCCACCGAACAGGGGGAGAACACTGAAGCTTTCTTT
TRBJ2-7	.	TRBV10-3	.	CASSYAPSSYEQYF	TGTGCCAGCAGTTACGCGCCGAGCTCCTACGAGCAGTACTTC
TRBJ2-2	.	TRBV9	.	CASSPDRPLSEVGELFF	TGTGCCAGCAGCCCCGACAGGCCGCTCAGTGAGGTTGGGGAGCTGTTTTTT
TRBJ1-5	.	TRBV14	.	CASSQDLSGIGDQPQHF	TGTGCCAGCAGCCAAGATTTATCAGGGATCGGCGATCAGCCCCAGCATTTT